The text below deals with one TCR beta chain. These data are taken from a study of shared clonotypes between healthy human individuals. The method was immunoSEQ multiplex PCR; TCRdb's version includes in-frame clones alone and lacks a portion of them. Of 2.3 million or so clones in the sample, approximately 93% were seen once. CDR3 size: 14 residues. V was clipped by 1 base and J by 4 bases, with 10 bases between them. Per germline, CDR1 SGHTA and CDR2 FQGNSA. All donors qualified as healthy HIV-negative adults and had experienced no recent acute infections or vaccinations. CD4+ cell separation produced CD45RA+ naive and CD45RA-negative memory subsets.

This TCR came from a man younger than 35 in good health. Some clones in this sample may be carry-over from other donors' samples. This chain links TRBV7-2 with TRBJ1-2, with D perhaps TRBD1 (6 bases). The sample was naive CD4+ T cells from PBMCs. Subset noted: CD45RA+ positively selected. CDR3 in amino acids: CASSLESGAYGYTF. The CDR3 nucleotides read TGTGCCAGCAGCTTAGAGTCGGGGGCCTATGGCTACACCTTC.